This T cell receptor beta chain comes out of a study of blood T cell repertoires in COVID-19 (dated by TCRdb to 2019 to 2021). Background on the whole study: The collaborator samples originated in the United States, Italy and Spain and spanned the acute and convalescent phases of COVID-19. Subjects who had been exposed to COVID-19, were actively infected with it, or had recovered from it provided the deeply sampled blood TCRbeta repertoires that made up the dataset. The material from the prospective study consisted of cDNA or gDNA derived from T cells, B-cell-depleted T cells, or PBMCs. The samples were drawn from the first 160 participants of the ongoing ImmuneRACE study and from 1,200 or so subjects provided by 6 global collaborators. Nearly every sample came with metadata listing a de-identified subject ID, COVID-19 status, age in years and sex. Where available, HLA class I and class II types were taken from metadata supplied by the sample provider and were not determined by assay-based typing. A freely available public database, intended as a resource for researchers studying the immune response to SARS-CoV-2, is where the repertoires were released.

On this clone itself: Its antigen remains undetermined. No per-base quality is available; no much larger clone lies one base away.

Relative to germline, V is missing 6 bases and J is missing 3 bases, with 6 bases of the junction outside any gene match. The CDR3 covers 14 residues, taking in both the cysteine and the phenylalanine. Only the CDR3 portion is preserved as DNA: 42 bases, with reading frame beginning at the first base. Reading the germline V gene gives CDR1 MNHNS and CDR2 SASEGT. The immunoSEQ Assay, a bias-controlled multiplex PCR, was used to amplify TCRbeta CDR3 regions from genomic DNA. Concerning the study's data processing: Nucleated cell counts per sample were estimated from amplification of reference gene primers within the assay. To quantify the absolute abundance of each unique TCRbeta CDR3 rearrangement, sequence reads were collapsed and filtered. For each sample, productive Simpson clonality was calculated by taking the square root of Simpson's diversity index across productive rearrangements. TCRdb mirrors the immuneACCESS table, restricted to in-frame sequences. Some clones are absent from its copies; in checked studies, under half trace to an unresolved V gene, and the reason for the others is unknown. V, J and clone size derive from that table, while D and trimming were established from the DNA sequence. This sample is represented by around 120,000 clones; around 86% of them were singletons. The top ten clonotypes cover roughly 10% of the sample.

Each collaborating institution followed its own protocols to collect whole blood in K2EDTA tubes. For TCRbeta analysis, collaborator samples were shipped as frozen whole blood, as isolated PBMCs, or as DNA extracted from either sample type. The paper's findings and limits, for the study overall: How much clinical and demographic metadata was included differed by source and by participant, and the metadata was provided uncurated.

The receptor's source is a man in his forties with active or convalescent COVID-19. Sequencing used peripheral blood. The sequence joins TRBV6-1 to TRBJ2-5, with TRBD2 matching 8 junction bases. The CDR3 protein is CASSFLAGKETQYF. The nucleotide sequence reads TGTGCCAGCAGCTTTCTAGCGGGCAAAGAGACCCAGTACTTC.